One sample yielded the 10 T cell receptor beta chains listed below, sequenced in a study of blood T cell repertoires in COVID-19. TCRdb keeps only in-frame clones here, not all; method: immunoSEQ multiplex PCR. Of roughly 38,000 clones listed, 88% were seen once; the top ten hold 9%. Sequencing input: peripheral blood. These receptors were taken from a woman between 70 and 85 years old with acute or convalescent COVID-19.

The chain recombines TRBV7-8 with TRBJ2-7, with 7 bases that match TRBD2. The germline V gene encodes CDR1 SGHVS and CDR2 FQNEAQ. Germline trimming cut 11 bases from V and 3 bases from J; bases unmatched to any gene: 7. This CDR3 comprises 12 residues. CDR3 nucleotide sequence: TGTGCCTCAGGGTCGGGAGGCTACGAGCAGTACGTC. Translating gives CASGSGGYEQYV.

The rearrangement joins TRBV3-1 (or the pseudogene TRBV3-2) to TRBJ1-2, with 7 bases identical to TRBD1. V shed 3 bases and J 8 bases; nucleotides not matched to a gene: 12. Germline V gene data show CDR1 as LGHDT and CDR2 as YNNKEL (reference sequence). The CDR3 loop spans 15 amino acids. The CDR3 sequence is CASSQPYDRDDGYTF. The CDR3 DNA reads as TGTGCCAGCAGCCAGCCCTATGACAGGGATGACGGCTACACCTTC.

This rearrangement joins TRBV30 to TRBJ2-1, with 7 bases matching TRBD2. This CDR3 spans 16 amino acids. Germline assignment: CDR1 GTSNPN and CDR2 SVGIG (reference sequence). Unmatched junction bases numbered 5, after V lost 0 bases and J lost 0 bases. CDR3 loop: CAWSVRLAVSYNEQFF. CDR3 in DNA: TGTGCCTGGAGTGTACGGCTAGCGGTCTCCTACAATGAGCAGTTCTTC.

V is TRBV5-3 and J is TRBJ2-3; TRBD2 aligns across 8 bases. TRBV5-3 is annotated as an ORF whose role is uncertain. Trimming cost V 3 bases and J 1 base; bases outside gene matches: 13. The CDR3 has 18 residues. The CDR3 DNA is TGTGCCAGAAGCTCCACCGGGGGGGCTAGAGAAGGCACAGATACGCAGTATTTT. Protein: CARSSTGGAREGTDTQYF.

J is TRBJ2-1 and V is TRBV12-3 or TRBV12-4; D gene unclear. The ends were cut back, 7 bases at V and 4 bases at J, with 11 bases in the middle. This CDR3 has 13 amino acids. The CDR3 region has the DNA TGTGCCAGCACCCTGAGACTGTACAATGAGCAGTTCTTC. Translated: CASTLRLYNEQFF.

This chain's CDR3 is CASSYSINGVGEQYV. The DNA for the CDR3 is TGTGCCAGCAGTTACTCGATAAACGGGGTTGGGGAGCAGTACGTC. The chain employs TRBV6-2 or TRBV6-3 and TRBJ2-7, with a possible D match to TRBD2 (5 bases). V was clipped by 0 bases and J by 7 bases, with 16 bases between them. CDR3 length equals 15 residues. Germline V gives CDR1 MNHEY, CDR2 SVGEGT.

This clone was seen a handful of times. V and J are TRBV5-6 and TRBJ2-5, with 10 bases aligning to TRBD1. V lost 1 base to trimming and J lost 5 bases; unmatched junction nucleotides: 5. Germline V gene lookup returns CDR1 SGHDT and CDR2 YYEEEE. This CDR3 is 15 amino acids long. CDR3 protein: CASSLYGTGAETQYF. In DNA, the CDR3 is TGTGCCAGCAGCTTGTATGGGACAGGGGCCGAGACCCAGTACTTC.

V usage is TRBV11-3 and J usage is TRBJ2-1; 7 bases are a match to TRBD2. Per germline, CDR1 SGHNT and CDR2 YENEEA. V was clipped by 5 bases and J by 7 bases; unmatched bases: 14. This CDR3 contains 16 residues. The CDR3 DNA follows: TGTGCCAGCAGCCCCAGTATCCGGGCCGGGGGGAATGAGCAGTTCTTC. As protein: CASSPSIRAGGNEQFF.

The J gene is TRBJ2-2, the V gene TRBV11-3; 12 bases are shared with TRBD2. Germline assignment: CDR1 SGHNT and CDR2 YENEEA. The CDR3 is 18 amino acids. The J segment lost 5 bases and the V segment lost 5 bases, leaving 12 bases of the junction unmatched. The chain's CDR3 is CASSGGGLAGLGTGELFF. CDR3 DNA: TGTGCCAGCAGCGGAGGGGGACTAGCGGGCTTAGGGACCGGGGAGCTGTTTTTT.

The chain recombines TRBV19 with TRBJ2-3; D remains unclear. The V gene lost 4 bases and the J gene lost 7 bases, with 9 bases spanning the gap. This CDR3 spans 12 amino acids. CDR1 and CDR2 (germline): LNHDA, SQIVND (reference sequence). CDR3 coding DNA: TGTGCCAGTAGTACCGAGGCTTATACGCAGTATTTT. It encodes CASSTEAYTQYF.